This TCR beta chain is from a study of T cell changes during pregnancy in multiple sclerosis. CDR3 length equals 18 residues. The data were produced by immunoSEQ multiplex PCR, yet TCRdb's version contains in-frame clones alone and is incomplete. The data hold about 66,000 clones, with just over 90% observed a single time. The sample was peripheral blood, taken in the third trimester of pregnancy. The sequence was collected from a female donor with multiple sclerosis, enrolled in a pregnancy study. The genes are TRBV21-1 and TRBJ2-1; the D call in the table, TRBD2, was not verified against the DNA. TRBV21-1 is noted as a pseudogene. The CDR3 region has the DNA TGTGCCAGCAGCAAAGCGCTTTCGGCTAGCGGGGCCTACAATGAGCAGTTCTTC. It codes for CASSKALSASGAYNEQFF.